A selection of T cell receptor beta chains follows, all from one sample in a study of cytomegalovirus exposure and HLA in healthy donors. Some clones are missing from TCRdb's copy, which holds only in-frame ones; the method was immunoSEQ multiplex PCR. The table records about 180,000 clones, just over 75% of them present only once. The specimen sequenced was PBMCs. Receptors originate from a man between 18 and 29 years old in good health and CMV-seronegative. Both conserved end residues are part of each CDR3.

cdr3_length v_call cdr3_aa
18 TRBV6-1 CASSEATILAGVYNEQFF
15 TRBV27 CASSLVSSSYNEQFF
14 TRBV6-1 CASSSDRGHTEAFF
13 TRBV30 CAWMGQLNSPLHF
12 TRBV7-9 CASSLAQGRAFF
15 TRBV9 CASSVPPWGRDEQFF
15 TRBV7-2 CASSLALEVWETQYF
17 TRBV7-9 CASSLRTSGLSTDTQYF
15 TRBV28 CASSLAGGRSWEQYF
14 TRBV19 CASSGDSLGETQYF
16 TRBV2 CASSEAILAGIYEQYF
17 TRBV7-9 CASSVGLAGGYTGELFF
17 TRBV7-9 CASSPTSGVGDYNEQFF
14 TRBV9 CASSVGRSGEKLFF
14 TRBV19 CASSNPYNPNTQYF
14 TRBV7-2 CASSEGQGGYGYTF
11 TRBV11-2 CASSPGGGYTF
14 TRBV18 CASSPRQGNTEAFF
11 TRBV6-6 CASSSLEGYPF